This T cell receptor (beta chain) is drawn from a study of cytomegalovirus exposure and HLA in healthy donors. General study findings and limits: The study recorded 150 to 200 TCR beta chains that were cytomegalovirus-associated. Presence/absence analyses assumed roughly uniform sequencing depth across donors. As a later analysis showed, a missense DCLRE1C variant was linked to trimming of TCR beta V- and J-genes. In an earlier analysis, about 87% or about 30%: the productive usage of most TCR beta V segments.

CDR3 size: 17 residues. Germline V gene sequence: CDR1 KGHSH, CDR2 LQKENI. The germline V and J ends were trimmed by 0 bases and 4 bases, with 18 bases remaining between them. 13 Jbeta primers and 60 Vbeta primers were used for the PCR. The assay was immunoSEQ multiplex PCR, and TCRdb's table has in-frame clones only and misses some. The table has around 130,000 clones, roughly 82% seen once. This clone showed up just a few times. What it binds is not known. This rearrangement joins TRBV18 to TRBJ1-2; TRBD1 might be the D (6 bases). The sample taken for sequencing was PBMCs. The source of this sequence is a man over 45 in good health and CMV-seronegative. DNA for the CDR3: TGTGCCAGCTCACCACCTTCTACAGGGAGGGAAGCCTATGGCTACACCTTC. Translating it yields CASSPPSTGREAYGYTF.